This entry lists 10 T cell receptor beta chains sequenced from one sample in a study of response to subunit inactivated influenza vaccine. MiXCR, run by TCRdb on the RT-PCR reads, gives a single entry per CDR3 protein. The sample lists about 610,000 distinct CDR3 sequences, less than 15% seen once, with 11% in the top ten. The source material was PBMCs from blood, sampled about 12 days after vaccination. These receptors were collected from a man aged 45-65 years who received an inactivated influenza vaccine.

The chain joins TRBV3-1 to TRBJ2-5; D unresolved. Trimming cost V 4 bases and J 2 bases, with 11 bases left between them. CDR3 length: 14 residues. The germline gives CDR1 LGHDT, CDR2 YNNKEL (reference sequence). The CDR3 bases are TGTGCCAGCAGCCCATCGGTGGTTCAAGAGACCCAGTACTTC. It is translated as CASSPSVVQETQYF.

The chain has TRBV29-1 and TRBJ2-3; weak D call: TRBD2 (5 bases). Germline loops: CDR1 SQVTM, CDR2 ANQGSEA. The V end lost 8 bases, the J end lost 0 bases, and 15 bases lay between the germline ends. The CDR3 covers 14 residues. CDR3 DNA: TGCAGCTATTCCGGGGTACTAAGCACAGATACGCAGTATTTT. Amino acids: CSYSGVLSTDTQYF.

Only a few counts were recorded for this clonotype. This chain links TRBV6-5 with TRBJ2-2, with TRBD1 matching over 8 bases. The J segment lost 3 bases and the V segment lost 2 bases, leaving 8 bases of the junction unmatched. The CDR3 covers 17 residues. Germline CDR1 reads MNHEY; CDR2 reads SVGAGI. Written as DNA, the CDR3 is TGTGCCAGCAGTTACCGTATGACAGGGGCCTACACCGGGGAGCTGTTTTTT. It codes for CASSYRMTGAYTGELFF.

This clonotype was counted between two and nine times. The rearrangement uses TRBV9 and TRBJ2-2; TRBD1 aligns across 11 bases. CDR1 is SGDLS, CDR2 YYNGEE, per germline. The length of the CDR3 is 15 residues. Germline trimming cut 2 bases from V and 4 bases from J; bases unmatched to any gene: 1. The chain's CDR3 is CASSVGTGGTGELFF. In DNA, the CDR3 is TGTGCCAGCAGCGTCGGGACAGGGGGCACCGGGGAGCTGTTTTTT.

The table lists this clonotype with a few counts. V and J are TRBV7-2 and TRBJ2-7; D is ambiguous. The CDR3 contains 15 residues. Per the germline V gene, CDR1 is SGHTA and CDR2 is FQGNSA. Trimming took 5 bases from V and 0 from J, leaving 14 bases between them. Written as DNA, the CDR3 is TGTGCCAGCAGCAAAAACGGGCAGAGCTCCTACGAGCAGTACTTC. The encoded protein is CASSKNGQSSYEQYF.

J is TRBJ2-3 and V is TRBV24-1, with no clear D. Trimming removed 4 bases at V and 6 bases at J, with 13 bases between. From germline, CDR1 is KGHDR and CDR2 SFDVKD. This CDR3 has 14 amino acids. For the CDR3, the DNA is TGTGCCACCAGTGAGCAGACCAGCAAGGATACGCAGTATTTT. Protein: CATSEQTSKDTQYF.

This clonotype showed up many times. V gene TRBV6-1 combines with J gene TRBJ1-5, with D uncertain. V lost 8 bases and J 0 bases, leaving 8 bases between the germline ends. CDR3 length equals 13 residues. From germline, CDR1 is MNHNS and CDR2 SASEGT. CDR3 nucleotide sequence: TGTGCCAGCGGAACCGATAGCAATCAGCCCCAGCATTTT. This encodes CASGTDSNQPQHF.

Many counts were recorded for this clonotype. The rearrangement joins TRBV5-1 to TRBJ2-1, with TRBD1 identical over 10 bases. The germline V gene encodes CDR1 SGHRS and CDR2 YFSETQ. The CDR3 is made up of 19 amino acids. With V trimmed by 2 bases and J by 4 bases, 15 bases remained unmatched. The CDR3 is CASSFRTGGYGPEYNEQFF. The CDR3 nucleotides read TGCGCCAGCAGCTTCAGGACAGGGGGGTACGGCCCCGAATACAATGAGCAGTTCTTC.

This clonotype occurred a few times. This chain joins TRBV20-1 and TRBJ2-1; TRBD1 matches 8 bases. The CDR3 is made up of 14 amino acids. Trimming took 6 bases from V and 2 from J; bases not matched to a gene: 6. The germline V gene encodes CDR1 DFQATT and CDR2 SNEGSKA (reference sequence). CDR3 in DNA: TGCAGTGCCCGGACAGGGTTTGCCTACAATGAGCAGTTCTTC. Amino acids: CSARTGFAYNEQFF.

The chain has TRBV28 and TRBJ2-7, with 7 bases that match TRBD1. The V and J ends lost 5 bases and 5 bases, in that order; junction bases with no gene match: 15. The germline V gene has CDR1 MDHEN and CDR2 SYDVKM. The CDR3 totals 16 residues. This chain's CDR3 is CASSRTGTVNLHEQYF. CDR3 in DNA: TGTGCCAGCAGTCGTACTGGGACAGTCAATCTCCACGAGCAGTACTTC.